The 32 T cell receptor beta chains in this list originate from one sample, sequenced in a study of CD8 T cells in ankylosing spondylitis. Findings and limits, study-wide: Ankylosing spondylitis blood appeared to be characterized by a TCR beta motif of roughly eight highly homologous variants.

The antigens of these receptors remain unknown. TCRdb re-derived calls from the 5' RACE reads in MiXCR, one entry per CDR3 protein. Here the sample spans fewer than 400,000 distinct CDR3 sequences, less than 10% being singletons. Sequenced: blood, either unsorted or a sorted T cell fraction (not recorded which). Source of these receptors: a male donor with ankylosing spondylitis.

The V call is TRBV6-1, the J call TRBJ2-7; D possibly corresponds to TRBD2 (5 bases). Germline loops: CDR1 MNHNS, CDR2 SASEGT. V lost 5 bases and J lost 5, with 16 bases in between. This CDR3 contains 14 residues. CDR3 protein: CASSRSGPSHEQYF. The CDR3, as DNA: TGTGCCAGCAGTCGAAGCGGCCCGAGCCACGAGCAGTACTTC.

This clonotype was seen more than once but under ten times. The chain employs TRBV5-4 and TRBJ1-1; tentatively, D is TRBD1 (5 bases). Germline loops: CDR1 SGHNT, CDR2 YYREEE (reference sequence). Trimming shortened V by 3 bases and J by 3 bases, and 12 bases separated the two germline ends. This CDR3 spans 14 amino acids. The CDR3 loop reads CASSWSSGYTEAFF. The CDR3 DNA follows: TGTGCCAGCAGCTGGAGCTCAGGGTACACTGAAGCTTTCTTT.

Ten or more counts support this clonotype. J is TRBJ2-1 and V is TRBV27; D may be TRBD1 (5 bases). V dropped 5 bases and J dropped 1 base, with 12 bases sitting between them. CDR1 and CDR2 (germline): MNHEY, SMNVEV (reference sequence). The CDR3 has 15 amino acids. The CDR3 spells CASSPQGQSYNEQFF. The CDR3 DNA sequence: TGTGCCAGCAGTCCCCAGGGTCAGTCCTACAATGAGCAGTTCTTC.

There are a few counts of this clonotype. This rearrangement joins TRBV6-1 to TRBJ2-7, with TRBD2 matching over 9 bases. Germline values: CDR1 MNHNS, CDR2 SASEGT. This CDR3 is 15 amino acids long. With 4 bases clipped from V and 5 bases from J, the junction kept 9 bases outside the gene matches. The CDR3, as DNA: TGTGCCAGCAGTGCCGGCGGGAGGGCCCGGAACGAGCAGTACTTC. It codes for CASSAGGRARNEQYF.

This clonotype came up a few times. The V gene is TRBV19, the J gene TRBJ2-3, with 9 bases fitting TRBD2. The J segment lost 3 bases and the V segment lost 5 bases, leaving 9 bases of the junction unmatched. The CDR3 spans 16 residues. The germline V gene has CDR1 LNHDA and CDR2 SQIVND (reference sequence). CDR3 protein: CASSPPSGNPTDTQYF. The CDR3 DNA reads as TGTGCCAGTAGTCCACCTAGCGGGAATCCAACAGATACGCAGTATTTT.

This rearrangement joins TRBV28 to TRBJ2-7; no reliable D call. Trimming pared 3 bases from V and 2 bases from J, leaving 5 bases between. Germline-derived CDR1 and CDR2 are MDHEN and SYDVKM. The CDR3 is made up of 12 amino acids. In nucleotides, the CDR3 is TGTGCCAGCAGTTTTAAGACCTACGAGCAGTACTTC. This gives the protein CASSFKTYEQYF.

The chain employs TRBV12-3 or TRBV12-4 and TRBJ2-1, with 9 bases matching TRBD2. V dropped 7 bases and J dropped 5; count of bases not matched to a gene: 9. The CDR3 totals 15 residues. CDR3 DNA sequence: TGTGCCAGCATCCTTAGCGGGAGAAGCGACAATGAGCAGTTCTTC. Amino acids: CASILSGRSDNEQFF.

This clonotype showed up many times. This chain joins TRBV15 and TRBJ2-5; D unresolved. Germline CDR1 LNHNV, CDR2 YYDKDF (reference sequence). The V gene lost 0 bases and the J gene lost 4 bases, with 6 bases spanning the gap. The length of the CDR3 is 13 residues. The CDR3 DNA reads as TGTGCCACCAGCAGAGATCCCTTAGAGACCCAGTACTTC. Translating it yields CATSRDPLETQYF.

V gene TRBV27 combines with J gene TRBJ2-7, with TRBD2 matching over 13 bases. V lost 5 bases and J lost 6; bases outside the gene matches: 7. Germline loops: CDR1 MNHEY, CDR2 SMNVEV (reference sequence). CDR3 size: 15 residues. In DNA, the CDR3 is TGTGCCAGCAGTCGACTAGCGGGAGGAAAAGGCGAGCAGTACTTC. Protein sequence: CASSRLAGGKGEQYF.

This clonotype was observed many times. This chain joins TRBV20-1 and TRBJ2-7; 7 nucleotides align to TRBD2. This CDR3 comprises 14 residues. Germline V CDR1 and CDR2: DFQATT, SNEGSKA (reference sequence). V lost 6 bases and J lost 5; bases outside the gene matches: 13. The chain's CDR3 is CSALPSGENNEQYF. CDR3 sequence (DNA): TGCAGTGCACTTCCGAGCGGGGAGAACAACGAGCAGTACTTC.

The chain employs TRBV9 and TRBJ2-1; no firm D call. Trimming removed 4 bases at V and 9 bases at J, with 8 bases between. The germline V gene encodes CDR1 SGDLS and CDR2 YYNGEE. The CDR3 consists of 11 residues. This CDR3 is CASSSGREQFF. The DNA for the CDR3 is TGTGCCAGCAGCTCCGGTCGTGAGCAGTTCTTC.

This clonotype was detected a few times. The chain combines TRBV25-1 with TRBJ1-1; D gene uncertain. Germline V gene data show CDR1 as MGHDK and CDR2 as SYGVNS. The CDR3 contains 11 residues. V was cut by 4 bases and J by 2 bases, with 2 bases left in between. CDR3 DNA sequence: TGTGCCAGCAGTGTTAACACTGAAGCTTTCTTT. Protein sequence: CASSVNTEAFF.

The chain is built from TRBV7-6 and TRBJ1-5; 8 bases fit TRBD1. Germline lookup yields CDR1 SGHVS and CDR2 FNYEAQ. The CDR3 extends over 15 amino acids. With 1 base clipped from V and 7 bases from J, the junction kept 6 bases outside the gene matches. The CDR3 DNA reads as TGTGCCAGCAGCTTAGTGGCAACAGGGGGGCAGCCCCAGCATTTT. Amino acid sequence: CASSLVATGGQPQHF.

The chain has TRBV5-1 and TRBJ1-2; possibly TRBD1 for D (6 bases). This CDR3 contains 14 residues. The V end lost 4 bases, the J end lost 3 bases, and 13 bases lay between the germline ends. The germline gives CDR1 SGHRS, CDR2 YFSETQ. CDR3 bases: TGCGCCAGCAGCCCAGGCACAGGGCACTATGGCTACACCTTC. As protein: CASSPGTGHYGYTF. The variable domain in full, completed from reference TRBV5-1 and TRBJ1-2, reads KAGVTQTPRYLIKTRGQQVTLSCSPISGHRSVSWYQQTPGQGLQFLFEYFSETQRNKGNFPGRFSGRQFSNSRSEMNVSTLELGDSALYLCASSPGTGHYGYTFGSGTRLTVV.

This clonotype was counted ten times or more. The V call is TRBV24-1, the J call TRBJ2-1; D is possibly TRBD2 (6 bases). The CDR3 extends over 16 amino acids. V gave up 4 bases and J gave up 2 bases, with 14 bases separating them. Germline assignment: CDR1 KGHDR and CDR2 SFDVKD. The CDR3 reads CATSEPGTQTYNEQFF. DNA for the CDR3: TGTGCCACCAGTGAACCCGGGACTCAAACCTACAATGAGCAGTTCTTC.

This clonotype was detected only a few times. The chain has TRBV21-1 and TRBJ2-3; the D call of TRBD2 is as the table states it, not checked on the DNA. TRBV21-1 is a pseudogene. The CDR3 is 16 residues long. This CDR3 reads CASSTIAGGREDTQYF. DNA of the CDR3: TGTGCCAGCAGCACGATAGCGGGAGGGCGTGAAGATACGCAGTATTTT.

This clonotype was detected many times. The V gene is TRBV29-1, the J gene TRBJ1-3, with TRBD1 matching 9 bases. V dropped 7 bases and J dropped 4; count of bases not matched to a gene: 8. The CDR3 consists of 14 residues. Germline values: CDR1 SQVTM, CDR2 ANQGSEA. CDR3 amino acids: CSAAGQGAGNTIYF. The CDR3 DNA sequence: TGCAGCGCGGCGGGACAGGGAGCCGGAAACACCATATATTTT.

This clonotype has a count of ten or more. The gene calls are TRBV5-1 and TRBJ2-1; 9 positions agree with TRBD2. In germline, CDR1 is SGHRS, CDR2 YFSETQ. The CDR3 has 16 residues. Trimming took 3 bases from V and 9 from J; bases not matched to a gene: 13. CDR3 DNA sequence: TGCGCCAGCAGCTATATAGCGGGAGCAAGAGGGGGTGAGCAGTTCTTC. It codes for CASSYIAGARGGEQFF.

This clonotype was found a few times. V usage is TRBV4-2 and J usage is TRBJ2-1; TRBD2 matches 12 bases. The CDR3 extends over 15 amino acids. Trimming removed 1 base from V and 7 bases from J; junction bases left unmatched: 2. Germline lookup yields CDR1 LGHNA and CDR2 YNFKEQ. CDR3 sequence reads: CASSQGTSGINEQFF. The CDR3 DNA is TGTGCCAGCAGCCAAGGGACTAGCGGGATTAATGAGCAGTTCTTC.

This clonotype was counted between two and nine times. The chain recombines TRBV20-1 with TRBJ1-5; no firm D call. The CDR3 consists of 12 residues. Trimming pared 6 bases from V and 7 bases from J, leaving 13 bases between. Germline V CDR1 and CDR2: DFQATT, SNEGSKA (reference sequence). The CDR3 DNA sequence: TGCAGTGCAAGTACCGGGATGCAGCCCCAGCATTTT. Protein sequence: CSASTGMQPQHF.

The J gene is TRBJ2-1, the V gene TRBV7-8, with TRBD2 matching over 11 bases. The germline V gene has CDR1 SGHVS and CDR2 FQNEAQ. CDR3 size: 18 residues. Trimming took 3 bases from V and 3 from J; bases not matched to a gene: 10. For the CDR3, the DNA is TGTGCCAGCAGCTTGGCCCGTTATAGCGGGAGGGACTACAATGAGCAGTTCTTC. Translated: CASSLARYSGRDYNEQFF.

The table lists this clonotype with a few counts. The V gene is TRBV5-1, the J gene TRBJ2-1; the D call may be TRBD1 or TRBD2 (5 bases each). V lost 4 bases and J 0 bases, leaving 20 bases between the germline ends. CDR3 length equals 18 residues. In germline, CDR1 is SGHRS, CDR2 YFSETQ. CDR3 in amino acids: CASSPRGRAVSSYNEQFF. The CDR3 DNA reads TGCGCCAGCAGCCCTCGGGGCAGGGCCGTTAGCTCCTACAATGAGCAGTTCTTC.

This clonotype has at least ten counts. The V and J genes are TRBV20-1 and TRBJ2-3; 9 nucleotides match TRBD2. Germline trimming cut 2 bases from V and 4 bases from J; bases unmatched to any gene: 7. The CDR3 length is 15 residues. Looked up from germline, CDR1 is DFQATT and CDR2 is SNEGSKA (reference sequence). This chain's CDR3 is CSARIAGELADTQYF. The CDR3 DNA sequence: TGCAGTGCTAGAATAGCGGGAGAGTTGGCAGATACGCAGTATTTT.

This clonotype showed up just a few times. V gene TRBV29-1 combines with J gene TRBJ1-1, with D unclear. This CDR3 contains 12 residues. The germline CDR1 and CDR2 sequences are SQVTM and ANQGSEA. Trimming took off 4 bases at V and 8 bases at J, with 14 bases between the two ends. CDR3 DNA sequence: TGCAGCGTTGTGGGGTTAGGGAGGGAAGCTTTCTTT. Encoded protein: CSVVGLGREAFF.

This clonotype was seen repeatedly, ten times or more. The V gene is TRBV5-1, the J gene TRBJ2-3; TRBD1 might be the D (6 bases). CDR3 length: 15 amino acids. V lost 0 bases and J lost 2, with 10 bases in between. Germline V gives CDR1 SGHRS, CDR2 YFSETQ. The CDR3 DNA reads as TGCGCCAGCAGCTTGGTAGGACAGTTCACAGATACGCAGTATTTT. It yields the protein CASSLVGQFTDTQYF.

The chain carries TRBV12-3 or TRBV12-4 and TRBJ2-1; a possible D gene is TRBD1 (5 bases). The CDR3 runs to 13 residues. V lost 7 bases and J 4 bases, leaving 11 bases between the germline ends. The CDR3 spells CASTRGRYNEQFF. The CDR3 bases are TGTGCCAGCACTAGGGGCCGATACAATGAGCAGTTCTTC.

This clonotype was detected many times. The chain joins TRBV29-1 to TRBJ2-1, with D possibly being TRBD1 or TRBD2 (5 bases each). The CDR3 is 15 amino acids. The V gene's germline CDR1 is SQVTM and CDR2 ANQGSEA. The ends were cut back, 3 bases at V and 1 base at J, with 13 bases in the middle. CDR3 residues: CSVDPPGASYNEQFF. DNA for the CDR3: TGCAGCGTTGATCCGCCCGGGGCGTCCTACAATGAGCAGTTCTTC.

This clonotype was seen a few times. The V call is TRBV28, the J call TRBJ2-5; D not resolved. V lost 6 bases and J 4 bases, leaving 12 bases between the germline ends. Looked up from germline, CDR1 is MDHEN and CDR2 is SYDVKM. The CDR3 consists of 13 residues. CDR3 loop: CASSHGLGETQYF. Here the CDR3 DNA reads TGTGCCAGCAGCCATGGCCTTGGAGAGACCCAGTACTTC.

This clonotype was detected only a few times. This sequence joins TRBV7-8 and TRBJ2-7; 12 nucleotides agree with TRBD2. The CDR3 is 17 amino acids. The germline V gene encodes CDR1 SGHVS and CDR2 FQNEAQ. The junction had 8 bases not matched to a gene; V was cut back by 4 bases and J by 1 base. In DNA form, the CDR3 reads TGTGCCAGCAGCTCAGGGACTAGCGGGTTTCCATCCTACGAGCAGTACTTC. It encodes CASSSGTSGFPSYEQYF. Full variable domain (rest looked up from reference TRBV7-8 and TRBJ2-7): GAGVSQSPRYKVAKRGQDVALRCDPISGHVSLFWYQQALGQGPEFLTYFQNEAQLDKSGLPSDRFFAERPEGSVSTLKIQRTQQEDSAVYLCASSSGTSGFPSYEQYFGPGTRLTVT.

This clonotype was seen more than once but under ten times. The rearrangement uses TRBV12-3 or TRBV12-4 and TRBJ2-1; no definite D call. Trimming took off 3 bases at V and 3 bases at J, with 12 bases between the two ends. This CDR3 spans 15 amino acids. CDR3 bases: TGTGCCAGCAGTTTCCGTTCACCCCTCTACAATGAGCAGTTCTTC. Encoded protein: CASSFRSPLYNEQFF.

The chain couples TRBV10-3 to TRBJ2-7; D tentatively fits TRBD1 or TRBD2 (5 bases each). Trimming removed 10 bases at V and 2 bases at J, with 15 bases between. CDR3 length equals 13 residues. CDR1 ENHRY and CDR2 SYGVKD come from the germline V gene. For the CDR3, the DNA is TGTGCCACGATGGATCGGGGCACCTACGAGCAGTACTTC. It encodes CATMDRGTYEQYF.

This clonotype has more than one count but fewer than ten. The rearrangement links TRBV7-8 to TRBJ2-7, with D possibly being TRBD1 or TRBD2 (6 bases each). CDR3 length: 16 residues. Germline V gene data show CDR1 as SGHVS and CDR2 as FQNEAQ. Trimming took off 0 bases at V and 2 bases at J, with 14 bases between the two ends. In nucleotides, the CDR3 is TGTGCCAGCAGCTTAGCGAGGGGGGTACGCGCCTACGAGCAGTACTTC. This encodes CASSLARGVRAYEQYF.